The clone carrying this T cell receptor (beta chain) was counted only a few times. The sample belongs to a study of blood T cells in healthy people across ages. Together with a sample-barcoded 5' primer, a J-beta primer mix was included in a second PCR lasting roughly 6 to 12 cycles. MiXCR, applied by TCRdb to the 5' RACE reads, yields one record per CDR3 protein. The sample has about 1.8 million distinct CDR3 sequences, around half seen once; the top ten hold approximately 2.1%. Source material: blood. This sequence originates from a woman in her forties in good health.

The CDR3 region is CASSRQGGATDTQYF. CDR3 in DNA: TGTGCCAGCAGCCGCCAAGGGGGAGCCACAGATACGCAGTATTTT. The chain uses TRBV14 and TRBJ2-3; D may be TRBD1 (6 bases). The CDR3 is 15 amino acids. Between the trimmed V and J ends, which lost 4 bases and 2 bases, there was a span of 13 bases. In germline, CDR1 is SGHDN, CDR2 FVKESK.